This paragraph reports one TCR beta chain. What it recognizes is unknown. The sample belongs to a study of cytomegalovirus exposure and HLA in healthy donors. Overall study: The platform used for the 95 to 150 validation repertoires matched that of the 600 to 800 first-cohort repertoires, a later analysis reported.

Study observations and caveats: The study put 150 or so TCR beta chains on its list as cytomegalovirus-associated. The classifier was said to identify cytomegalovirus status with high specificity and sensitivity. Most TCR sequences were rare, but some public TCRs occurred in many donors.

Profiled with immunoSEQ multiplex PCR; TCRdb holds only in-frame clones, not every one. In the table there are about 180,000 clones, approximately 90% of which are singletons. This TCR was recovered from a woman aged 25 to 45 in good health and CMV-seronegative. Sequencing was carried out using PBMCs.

The CDR3 loop reads CASSIGGQAFFVSPLHF. DNA for the CDR3: TGTGCCAGTAGTATCGGAGGACAGGCTTTTTTTGTTTCACCCCTCCACTTT. The rearrangement joins TRBV19 to TRBJ1-6, with 7 nucleotides matching TRBD1. The CDR3 spans 17 residues. With V trimmed by 3 bases and J by 9 bases, 14 bases remained unmatched. Per the germline V gene, CDR1 is LNHDA and CDR2 is SQIVND (reference sequence).